This T cell receptor (beta chain) was sequenced for a study of Ad26.COV2.S vaccination and SARS-CoV-2 variants. Notes on the study in general: Quantification of TCR breadth and depth may have yielded underestimates of total T cell responses. Those who received vaccine or placebo ended up with similar non-spike TCR breadth.

Remarks on this clone: The antigen remains unidentified.

Measured with immunoSEQ multiplex PCR; TCRdb has only the in-frame clones, and not every one. This table holds a few hundred thousand clones, 90% found once. Treatment here: over 15 received Ad26.COV2.S at low or high dose, single or two shots; a few received placebo; per-sample allocation not given. Sampling took place 63 days after the first vaccine or placebo injection. The ends were cut back, 0 bases at V and 8 bases at J, with 14 bases in the middle. Per the germline V gene, CDR1 is SGHDN and CDR2 is FVKESK. This CDR3 has 15 amino acids. The sample here was peripheral blood, taken in a trial of Ad26.COV2.S vaccine versus placebo. This sequence joins TRBV14 and TRBJ2-1, with D maybe TRBD2 (6 bases). The source of this sequence is a person between 18 and 60 years old who received the Ad26.COV2.S COVID-19 vaccine or a placebo. CDR3 residues: CASSQDIFGGDEQFF. As DNA, the CDR3 is TGTGCCAGCAGCCAAGATATCTTCGGGGGTGATGAGCAGTTCTTC.